Each of the 17 T cell receptor beta chains below was sequenced from the same sample in a study of T cell responses to AZD1222 COVID-19 vaccine. Sequencing was performed with immunoSEQ multiplex PCR; in TCRdb, only in-frame clones are kept and a portion is missing. The data contain around 200,000 clones, just over 85% of them seen just once; the ten biggest clones take up less than 0.55%. Specimen: peripheral blood, collected on day 0 of AZD1222 vaccination. The receptor source for this set is an adult in good health.

Many counts were recorded for this clone. The genes are TRBV5-1 and TRBJ2-3; D unclear. CDR1 and CDR2 from the germline V gene are SGHRS and YFSETQ. V gave up 1 base and J gave up 0 bases, with 9 bases separating them. The CDR3 spans 15 residues. CDR3 sequence (DNA): TGCGCCAGCAGCTTGTGGAGCCGTAGCACAGATACGCAGTATTTT. Its protein product is CASSLWSRSTDTQYF.

V and J are TRBV27 and TRBJ1-2; D is perhaps TRBD1 (6 bases). V lost 10 bases to trimming and J lost 0 bases, with 15 bases between them. The CDR3 covers 14 residues. Germline loops: CDR1 MNHEY, CDR2 SMNVEV (reference sequence). The CDR3, as DNA: TGTGCCACCACCAAGCAGGGGACTAACTATGGCTACACCTTC. Its translation: CATTKQGTNYGYTF.

This chain links TRBV18 with TRBJ2-7, with 7 positions matching TRBD1. The CDR3 loop spans 15 amino acids. Germline V CDR1 and CDR2: KGHSH, LQKENI. Losses at the gene ends were 0 bases for V and 2 bases for J; bases not matched to a gene: 4. CDR3 residues: CASSPPTGPAYEQYF. CDR3 nucleotide sequence: TGTGCCAGCTCACCACCGACAGGGCCAGCCTACGAGCAGTACTTC.

This rearrangement joins TRBV9 to TRBJ2-2; maybe TRBD1 (6 bases). V was clipped by 3 bases and J by 6 bases, with 15 bases between them. This CDR3 is built from 15 residues. Germline V lookup: CDR1 SGDLS, CDR2 YYNGEE. Written as DNA, the CDR3 is TGTGCCAGCAGCGGAACAGGGAGTTGGGCCGGGGAGCTGTTTTTT. It yields the protein CASSGTGSWAGELFF.

J is TRBJ2-1 and V is TRBV5-6; D is uncertain. The CDR3 has 13 amino acids. V was cut by 3 bases and J by 4 bases, with 8 bases left in between. Per germline, CDR1 SGHDT and CDR2 YYEEEE. The CDR3 is CASSYNLYNEQFF. The CDR3 DNA is TGTGCCAGCAGCTACAACTTATACAATGAGCAGTTCTTC.

This chain joins TRBV11-2 and TRBJ2-2; 11 nucleotides align to TRBD2. In germline, CDR1 is SGHAT, CDR2 FQNNGV. The CDR3 is 16 residues long. V lost 6 bases, J lost 0 bases, and 3 bases stayed unmatched. The DNA for the CDR3 is TGTGCCAGCAGACCACTAGCGGGGGCGAACACCGGGGAGCTGTTTTTT. It specifies CASRPLAGANTGELFF.

The genes are TRBV2 and TRBJ1-2, with D perhaps matching TRBD1 (5 bases). The ends were cut back, 3 bases at V and 4 bases at J, with 6 bases in the middle. The CDR3 extends over 12 amino acids. In germline, CDR1 is SNHLY, CDR2 FYNNEI. The CDR3 nucleotides read TGTGCCAGCAGTGACAGGGCCTATGGCTACACCTTC. Protein sequence: CASSDRAYGYTF.

The genes are TRBV27 and TRBJ2-3; TRBD2 matches 14 bases. V was pared by 3 bases and J by 3 bases, with 8 bases of the junction left unmatched. The CDR3 totals 18 residues. Germline loops: CDR1 MNHEY, CDR2 SMNVEV (reference sequence). CDR3 region: CASSLGTSGRFRTDTQYF. DNA for the CDR3: TGTGCCAGCAGTTTGGGGACTAGCGGGAGATTTAGAACAGATACGCAGTATTTT.

The chain joins TRBV6-1 to TRBJ2-1; D gene uncertain. CDR1 is MNHNS and CDR2 is SASEGT in the germline V gene. There are 12 residues in the CDR3. The V and J ends lost 2 bases and 6 bases respectively, with 5 bases between them. CDR3 in amino acids: CASSEMANEQFF. The CDR3 region has the DNA TGTGCCAGCAGTGAAATGGCCAATGAGCAGTTCTTC.

The chain links TRBV30 to TRBJ2-1; D possibly corresponds to TRBD1 (6 bases). This CDR3 is 13 amino acids long. The germline CDR1 and CDR2 sequences are GTSNPN and SVGIG (reference sequence). V shed 2 bases and J shed 4 bases, with 9 bases lying between them. The CDR3 nucleotides are TGTGCCTGGAGTTCACAGGGATACAATGAGCAGTTCTTC. Protein sequence: CAWSSQGYNEQFF.

The chain recombines TRBV20-1 with TRBJ2-7; D remains unclear. V was pared by 3 bases and J by 0 bases, with 15 bases between. This CDR3 is 15 amino acids long. The germline V gene encodes CDR1 DFQATT and CDR2 SNEGSKA (reference sequence). CDR3 sequence reads: CSASLSSLSSYEQYF. In nucleotides, the CDR3 is TGCAGTGCTAGTTTGAGTAGTCTTAGCTCCTACGAGCAGTACTTC.

The DNA for the CDR3 is TGTGCCAGCAGCGCCGAAGGGGTAGCGAACACCATATATTTT. Translation gives CASSAEGVANTIYF. V usage is TRBV9 and J usage is TRBJ1-3; weak D call: TRBD1 (5 bases). Per the germline V gene, CDR1 is SGDLS and CDR2 is YYNGEE. V was clipped by 3 bases and J by 7 bases, with 14 bases between them. The CDR3 has 14 amino acids.

This clone has more than one count but fewer than ten. The chain couples TRBV5-1 to TRBJ2-7, with D perhaps assigned TRBD1 or TRBD2 (6 bases each). V gave up 3 bases and J gave up 3 bases, with 13 bases separating them. Germline values: CDR1 SGHRS, CDR2 YFSETQ. The CDR3 consists of 14 residues. DNA of the CDR3: TGCGCCAGCAGCTACAGGGACGGGGGCTACGAGCAGTACTTC. Its translation: CASSYRDGGYEQYF.

The chain combines TRBV11-2 with TRBJ2-6; a weak D match, TRBD2 (6 bases). The CDR3 contains 15 residues. Trimming removed 1 base at V and 4 bases at J, with 8 bases between. Germline V gives CDR1 SGHAT, CDR2 FQNNGV. CDR3: CASSLGRAGANVLTF. In DNA, the CDR3 is TGTGCCAGCAGCTTAGGGAGGGCGGGGGCCAACGTCCTGACTTTC. The full variable domain, rest sourced from reference TRBV11-2 and TRBJ2-6, is EAGVAQSPRYKIIEKRQSVAFWCNPISGHATLYWYQQILGQGPKLLIQFQNNGVVDDSQLPKDRFSAERLKGVDSTLKIQPAKLEDSAVYLCASSLGRAGANVLTFGAGSRLTVL.

This chain's CDR3 is CASSVGPLGGNTEAFF. For the CDR3, the DNA is TGTGCCAGCAGCGTAGGTCCCCTGGGGGGGAACACTGAAGCTTTCTTT. The chain recombines TRBV9 with TRBJ1-1; possibly TRBD1 for D (5 bases). Germline V gives CDR1 SGDLS, CDR2 YYNGEE. CDR3 length: 16 residues. Trimming cost V 0 bases and J 1 base, with 13 bases left between them.

This chain joins TRBV5-1 and TRBJ1-1; TRBD1 is a possible D gene (6 bases). The CDR3 consists of 14 residues. Trimming pared 4 bases from V and 1 base from J, leaving 11 bases between. Germline CDR1 and CDR2: SGHRS and YFSETQ. CDR3 protein: CASSPRGGNTEAFF. The CDR3 nucleotides are TGCGCCAGCAGCCCAAGGGGGGGGAACACTGAAGCTTTCTTT. Full variable domain (outside the CDR3, taken from reference TRBV5-1 and TRBJ1-1): KAGVTQTPRYLIKTRGQQVTLSCSPISGHRSVSWYQQTPGQGLQFLFEYFSETQRNKGNFPGRFSGRQFSNSRSEMNVSTLELGDSALYLCASSPRGGNTEAFFGQGTRLTVV.

V usage is TRBV11-2 and J usage is TRBJ2-4, with 7 bases that match TRBD2. The trim removed 5 bases at V and 8 bases at J, leaving 9 bases unmatched. The CDR3 consists of 14 residues. The V gene's germline CDR1 is SGHAT and CDR2 FQNNGV. Here the CDR3 reads CASSDLGRGDIQYF. In DNA form, the CDR3 reads TGTGCCAGCAGCGATCTAGGTCGGGGGGACATTCAGTACTTC.